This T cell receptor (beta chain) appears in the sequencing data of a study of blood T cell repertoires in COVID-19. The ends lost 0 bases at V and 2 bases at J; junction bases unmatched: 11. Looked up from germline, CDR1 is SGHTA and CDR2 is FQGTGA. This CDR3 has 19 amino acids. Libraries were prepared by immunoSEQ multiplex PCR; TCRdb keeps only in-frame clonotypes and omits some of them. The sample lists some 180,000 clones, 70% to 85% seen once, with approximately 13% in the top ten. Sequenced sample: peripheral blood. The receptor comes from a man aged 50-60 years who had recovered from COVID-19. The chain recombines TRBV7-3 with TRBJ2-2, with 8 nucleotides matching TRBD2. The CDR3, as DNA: TGTGCCAGCAGCTTAACGAGTGGGCTAGCGGGTGAAAACACCGGGGAGCTGTTTTTT. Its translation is CASSLTSGLAGENTGELFF.